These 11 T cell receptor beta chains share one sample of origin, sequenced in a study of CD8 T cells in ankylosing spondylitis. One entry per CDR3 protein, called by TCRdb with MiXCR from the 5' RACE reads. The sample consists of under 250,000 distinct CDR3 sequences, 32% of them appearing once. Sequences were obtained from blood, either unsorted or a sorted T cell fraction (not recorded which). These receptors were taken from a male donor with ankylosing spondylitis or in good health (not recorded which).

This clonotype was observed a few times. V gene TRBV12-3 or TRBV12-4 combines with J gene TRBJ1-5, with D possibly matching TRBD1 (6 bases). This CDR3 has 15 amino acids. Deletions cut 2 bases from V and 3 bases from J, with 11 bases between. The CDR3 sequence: CASSLKGEVNQPQHF. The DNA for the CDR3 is TGTGCCAGCAGTTTAAAGGGGGAAGTCAATCAGCCCCAGCATTTT.

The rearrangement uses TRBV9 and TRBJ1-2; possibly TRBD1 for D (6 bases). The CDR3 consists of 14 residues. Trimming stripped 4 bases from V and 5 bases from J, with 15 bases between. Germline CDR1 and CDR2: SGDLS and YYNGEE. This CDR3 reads CASSQTGGGYGYTF. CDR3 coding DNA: TGTGCCAGCAGCCAGACAGGAGGCGGGTATGGCTACACCTTC.

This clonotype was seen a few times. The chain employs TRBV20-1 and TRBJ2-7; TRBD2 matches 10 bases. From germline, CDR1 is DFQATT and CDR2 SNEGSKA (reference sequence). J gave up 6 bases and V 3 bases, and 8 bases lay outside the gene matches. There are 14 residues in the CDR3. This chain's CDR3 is CSASVLAGFREQYF. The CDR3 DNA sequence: TGCAGTGCTAGCGTACTAGCGGGGTTTCGCGAGCAGTACTTC.

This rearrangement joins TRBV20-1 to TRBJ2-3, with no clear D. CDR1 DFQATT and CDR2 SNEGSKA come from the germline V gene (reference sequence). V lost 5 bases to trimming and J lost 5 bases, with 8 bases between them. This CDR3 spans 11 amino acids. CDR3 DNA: TGCAGTGCTGCAAACAAAGATACGCAGTATTTT. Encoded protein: CSAANKDTQYF.

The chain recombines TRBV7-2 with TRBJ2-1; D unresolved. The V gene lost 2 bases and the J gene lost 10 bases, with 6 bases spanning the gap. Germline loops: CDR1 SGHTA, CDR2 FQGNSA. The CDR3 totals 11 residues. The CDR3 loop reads CASSLNLEQFF. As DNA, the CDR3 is TGTGCCAGCAGCTTAAACCTGGAGCAGTTCTTC.

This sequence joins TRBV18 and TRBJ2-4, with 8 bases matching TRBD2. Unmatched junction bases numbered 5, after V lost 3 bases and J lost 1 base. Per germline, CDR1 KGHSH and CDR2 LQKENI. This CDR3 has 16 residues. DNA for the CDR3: TGTGCCAGCTCACCGCCGGGGGGGATGGCCAAAAACATTCAGTACTTC. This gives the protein CASSPPGGMAKNIQYF.

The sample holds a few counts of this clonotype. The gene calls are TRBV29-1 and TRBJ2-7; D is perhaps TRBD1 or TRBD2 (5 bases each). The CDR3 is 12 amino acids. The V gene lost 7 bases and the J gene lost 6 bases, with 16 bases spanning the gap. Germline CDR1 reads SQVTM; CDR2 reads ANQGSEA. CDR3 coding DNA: TGCAGCGCCGAGGGGCAGGGCGGCGAGCAGTACTTC. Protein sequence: CSAEGQGGEQYF.

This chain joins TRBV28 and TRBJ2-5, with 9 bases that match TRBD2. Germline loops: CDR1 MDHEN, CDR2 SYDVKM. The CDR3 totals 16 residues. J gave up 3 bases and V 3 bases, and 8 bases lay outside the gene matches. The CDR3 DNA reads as TGTGCCAGCAGTTTTGGCCGGTTAGCGGGGGAAGAGACCCAGTACTTC. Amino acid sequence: CASSFGRLAGEETQYF.

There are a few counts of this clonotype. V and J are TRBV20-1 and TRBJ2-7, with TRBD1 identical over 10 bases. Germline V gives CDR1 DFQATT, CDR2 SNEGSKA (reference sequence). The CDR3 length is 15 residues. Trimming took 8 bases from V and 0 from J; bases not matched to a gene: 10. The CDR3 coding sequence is TGCAGTCCCACTCCGGGGGACAGGGGCTCCTACGAGCAGTACTTC. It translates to CSPTPGDRGSYEQYF.

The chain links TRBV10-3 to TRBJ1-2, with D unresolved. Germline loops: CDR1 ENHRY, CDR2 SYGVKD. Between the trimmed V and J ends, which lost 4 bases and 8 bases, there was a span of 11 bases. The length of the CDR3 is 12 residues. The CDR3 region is CAISAGRGGYTF. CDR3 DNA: TGTGCCATCAGTGCCGGGCGTGGGGGCTACACCTTC.

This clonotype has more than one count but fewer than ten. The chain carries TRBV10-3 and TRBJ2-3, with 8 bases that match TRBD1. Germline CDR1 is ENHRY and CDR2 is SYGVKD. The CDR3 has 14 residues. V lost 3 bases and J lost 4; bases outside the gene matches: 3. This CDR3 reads CAISDSTGADTQYF. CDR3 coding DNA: TGTGCCATCAGTGACTCGACAGGGGCAGATACGCAGTATTTT.